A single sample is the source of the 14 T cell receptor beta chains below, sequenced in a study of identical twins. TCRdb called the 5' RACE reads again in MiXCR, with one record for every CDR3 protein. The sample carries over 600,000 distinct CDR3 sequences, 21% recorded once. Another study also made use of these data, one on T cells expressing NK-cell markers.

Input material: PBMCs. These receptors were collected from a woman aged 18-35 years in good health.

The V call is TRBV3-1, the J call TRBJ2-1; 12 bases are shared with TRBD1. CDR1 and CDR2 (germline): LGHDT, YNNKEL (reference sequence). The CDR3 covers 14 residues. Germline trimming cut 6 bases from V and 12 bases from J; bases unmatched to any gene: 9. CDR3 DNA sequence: TGTGCCAGCAGGCCCGGGACAGGGGGCTTAGGGCAGTTCTTC. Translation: CASRPGTGGLGQFF.

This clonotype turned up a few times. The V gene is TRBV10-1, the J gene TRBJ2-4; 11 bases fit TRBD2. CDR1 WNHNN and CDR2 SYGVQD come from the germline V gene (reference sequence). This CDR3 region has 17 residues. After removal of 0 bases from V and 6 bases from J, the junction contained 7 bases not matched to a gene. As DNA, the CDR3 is TGCGCCAGCAGTGAGTCGGTTGGGACTAGCGGCCTAAACATTCAGTACTTC. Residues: CASSESVGTSGLNIQYF.

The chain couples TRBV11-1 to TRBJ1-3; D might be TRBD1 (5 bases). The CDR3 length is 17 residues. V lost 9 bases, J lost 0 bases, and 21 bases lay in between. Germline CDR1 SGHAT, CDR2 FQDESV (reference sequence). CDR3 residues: CASGGGTSPHSGNTIYF. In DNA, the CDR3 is TGTGCCAGTGGAGGTGGGACTTCTCCTCACTCTGGAAACACCATATATTTT.

The CDR3 protein is CASSVGASQDTQYF. As DNA, the CDR3 is TGTGCCAGCAGCGTAGGGGCTAGCCAAGATACGCAGTATTTT. The V and J genes are TRBV9 and TRBJ2-3; D may be TRBD2 (5 bases). Germline lookup yields CDR1 SGDLS and CDR2 YYNGEE. V lost 0 bases, J lost 5 bases, and 10 bases lay in between. The CDR3 length is 14 residues.

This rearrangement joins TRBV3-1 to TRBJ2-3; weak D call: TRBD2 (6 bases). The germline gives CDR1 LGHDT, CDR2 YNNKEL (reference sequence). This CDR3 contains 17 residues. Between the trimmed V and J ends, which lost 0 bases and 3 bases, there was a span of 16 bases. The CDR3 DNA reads TGTGCCAGCAGCCAAGATATCGGCGGGATGGCGACAGATACGCAGTATTTT. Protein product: CASSQDIGGMATDTQYF.

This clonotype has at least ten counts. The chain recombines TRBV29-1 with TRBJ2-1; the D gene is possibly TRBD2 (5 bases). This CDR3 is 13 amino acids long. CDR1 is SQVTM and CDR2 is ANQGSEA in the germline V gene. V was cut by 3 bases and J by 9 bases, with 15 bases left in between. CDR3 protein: CSVEPTRVAEQFF. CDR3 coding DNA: TGCAGCGTTGAGCCAACTAGGGTCGCTGAGCAGTTCTTC.

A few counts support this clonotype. The CDR3 coding sequence is TGCAGTGCTAGGGGGACTAGCGGGAGCCTGGATGAGCAGTTCTTC. Translating gives CSARGTSGSLDEQFF. The chain joins TRBV20-1 to TRBJ2-1; TRBD2 agrees at 14 bases. Germline V lookup: CDR1 DFQATT, CDR2 SNEGSKA (reference sequence). This CDR3 is 15 amino acids long. V was pared by 3 bases and J by 8 bases, with 6 bases of the junction left unmatched.

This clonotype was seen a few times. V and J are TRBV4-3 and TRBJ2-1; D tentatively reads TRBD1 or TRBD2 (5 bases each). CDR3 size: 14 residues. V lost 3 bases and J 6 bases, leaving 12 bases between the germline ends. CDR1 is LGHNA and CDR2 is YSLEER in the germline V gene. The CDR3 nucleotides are TGCGCCAGCAGCCAGGGGACGGGTACCAATGAGCAGTTCTTC. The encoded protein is CASSQGTGTNEQFF.

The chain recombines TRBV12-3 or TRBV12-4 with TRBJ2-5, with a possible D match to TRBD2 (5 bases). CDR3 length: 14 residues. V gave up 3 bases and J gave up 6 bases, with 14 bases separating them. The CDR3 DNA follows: TGTGCCAGCAGTTTTGGGAGTAGTTCGAAGACCCAGTACTTC. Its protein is CASSFGSSSKTQYF.

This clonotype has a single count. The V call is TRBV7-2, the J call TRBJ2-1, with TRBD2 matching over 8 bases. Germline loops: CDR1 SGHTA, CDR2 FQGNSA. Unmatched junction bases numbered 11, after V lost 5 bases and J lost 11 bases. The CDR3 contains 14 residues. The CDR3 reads CASSLQAGVIKQFF. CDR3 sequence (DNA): TGTGCCAGCAGCCTGCAAGCGGGAGTTATAAAGCAGTTCTTC.

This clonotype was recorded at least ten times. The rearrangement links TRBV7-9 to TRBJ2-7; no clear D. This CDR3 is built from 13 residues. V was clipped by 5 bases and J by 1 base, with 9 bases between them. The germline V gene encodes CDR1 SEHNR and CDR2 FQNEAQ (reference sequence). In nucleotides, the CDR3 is TGTGCCAGCAGCCCCCTAGGGTCCTACGAGCAGTACTTC. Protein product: CASSPLGSYEQYF.

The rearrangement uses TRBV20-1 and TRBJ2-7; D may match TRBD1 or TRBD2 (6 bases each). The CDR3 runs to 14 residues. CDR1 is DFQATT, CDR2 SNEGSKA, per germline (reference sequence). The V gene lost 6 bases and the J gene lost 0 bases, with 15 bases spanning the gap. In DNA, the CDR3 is TGCAGTGCACTGGAGGGGGGTAGCTCCTACGAGCAGTACTTC. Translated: CSALEGGSSYEQYF.

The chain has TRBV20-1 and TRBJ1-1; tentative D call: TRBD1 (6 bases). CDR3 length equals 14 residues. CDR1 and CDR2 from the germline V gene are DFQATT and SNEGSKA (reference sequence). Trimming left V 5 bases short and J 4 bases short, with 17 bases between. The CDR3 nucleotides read TGCAGTGCTGAATCAGGGGCGAGGGGCACTGAAGCTTTCTTT. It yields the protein CSAESGARGTEAFF.

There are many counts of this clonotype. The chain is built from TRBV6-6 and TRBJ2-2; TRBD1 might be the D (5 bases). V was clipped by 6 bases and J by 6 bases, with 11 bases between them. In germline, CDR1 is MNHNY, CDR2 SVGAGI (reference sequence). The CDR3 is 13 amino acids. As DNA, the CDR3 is TGTGCCAGCAGGGGGCTCGTAGCCGGGGAGCTGTTTTTT. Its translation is CASRGLVAGELFF.